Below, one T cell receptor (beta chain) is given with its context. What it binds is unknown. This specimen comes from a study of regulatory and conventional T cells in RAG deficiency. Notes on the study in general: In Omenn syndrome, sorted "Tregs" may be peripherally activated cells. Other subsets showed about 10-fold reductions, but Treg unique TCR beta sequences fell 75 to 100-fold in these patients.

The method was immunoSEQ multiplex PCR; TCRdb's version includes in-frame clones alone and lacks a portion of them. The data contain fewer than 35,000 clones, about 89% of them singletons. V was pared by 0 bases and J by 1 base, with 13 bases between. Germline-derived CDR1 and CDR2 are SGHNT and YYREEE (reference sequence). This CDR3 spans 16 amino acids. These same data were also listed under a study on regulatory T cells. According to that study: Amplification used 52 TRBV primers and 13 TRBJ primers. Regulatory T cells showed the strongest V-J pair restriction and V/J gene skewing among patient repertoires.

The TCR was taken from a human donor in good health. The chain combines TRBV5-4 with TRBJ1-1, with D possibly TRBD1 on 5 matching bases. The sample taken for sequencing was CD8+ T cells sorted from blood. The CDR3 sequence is CASSLVNRPENTEAFF. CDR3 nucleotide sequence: TGTGCCAGCAGCTTGGTTAACAGGCCCGAGAACACTGAAGCTTTCTTT.